The rows below give T cell receptor beta chains drawn from one sample of a study of T cell repertoires in cytomegalovirus infection. TCRdb ran MiXCR on the reads and lists one entry per CDR3 protein. The sample yields 100,000 to 150,000 distinct CDR3 sequences, 30% to 40% seen once. These receptors have no known antigen. This specimen consisted of CD8+ T cells from cultured PBMCs, obtained from culture after CMV antigen stimulation. These receptor sequences come from a human donor in good health (CMV status not recorded). Some clones in this sample may be carry-over from other donors' samples. Each CDR3 is given with its conserved first and last residue. Each record gives: J gene, V gene, clone size, D gene, CDR3 protein, CDR3 DNA. The D gene is left open where the match is weak. Expanded clones get a size class; other rows say once, few or many, or leave the size out.

>TRBJ2-1|TRBV5-4|few|TRBD1
CASSRQGAGVNEQFF
TGTGCCAGCAGCCGACAGGGGGCGGGTGTAAATGAGCAGTTCTTC
>TRBJ2-2|TRBV12-3/TRBV12-4|.|.
CASTVQREANTGELFF
TGTGCCAGCACTGTTCAGCGCGAAGCGAACACCGGGGAGCTGTTTTTT
>TRBJ2-2|TRBV12-3/TRBV12-4|many|.
CASSFGQRTANTGELFF
TGTGCCAGCAGTTTTGGGCAGCGAACTGCGAACACCGGGGAGCTGTTTTTT
>TRBJ1-2|TRBV15|.|.
CATSRGVGLYGYTF
TGTGCCACCAGCAGAGGTGTCGGACTTTATGGCTACACCTTC
>TRBJ1-4|TRBV12-3/TRBV12-4|.|TRBD1
CASSEDRVDEKLFF
TGTGCCAGCAGTGAGGACAGGGTCGATGAAAAACTGTTTTTT
>TRBJ2-7|TRBV15|few|.
CATSRNRVREQYF
TGTGCCACCAGCAGAAACAGGGTTCGCGAGCAGTACTTC
>TRBJ1-4|TRBV7-9|.|.
CASSFQQGEKLFF
TGTGCCAGCAGCTTTCAACAAGGAGAAAAACTGTTTTTT
>TRBJ2-5|TRBV20-1|many|.
CSARRADGQGGQETQYF
TGCAGTGCTCGTCGAGCAGACGGGCAGGGAGGACAAGAGACCCAGTACTTC
>TRBJ2-1|TRBV27|few|TRBD2
CASSSRGLVYIEQFF
TGTGCCAGCAGTTCTCGGGGACTAGTCTACATTGAGCAGTTCTTC
>TRBJ1-1|TRBV6-6|.|.
CASSSIARGTEAFF
TGTGCCAGCAGCTCAATCGCCCGGGGGACTGAAGCTTTCTTT
>TRBJ1-4|TRBV5-1|.|.
CASSLGVSPNEKLFF
TGCGCCAGCAGCTTAGGTGTTTCGCCTAATGAAAAACTGTTTTTT
>TRBJ1-5|TRBV4-1|few|TRBD1
CASSQDGSGQGFRPQHF
TGCGCCAGCAGCCAAGACGGATCGGGACAGGGCTTTCGGCCCCAGCATTTT
>TRBJ2-3|TRBV7-8|.|.
CASSLSPGSDTQYF
TGTGCCAGCAGCTTATCGCCAGGATCAGATACGCAGTATTTT
>TRBJ2-2|TRBV18|once|.
CASSPPVGPGELFF
TGTGCCAGCTCACCGCCCGTGGGGCCCGGGGAGCTGTTTTTT
>TRBJ2-1|TRBV15|few|.
CATSRDSVTNEQFF
TGTGCCACCAGCAGAGATTCAGTCACAAATGAGCAGTTCTTC
>TRBJ2-2|TRBV29-1|.|.
CSVEGGVDGELFF
TGCAGCGTTGAAGGGGGGGTGGACGGGGAGCTGTTTTTT
>TRBJ2-2|TRBV7-6|few|.
CASSFGQGDSGELFF
TGTGCCAGCAGCTTTGGTCAGGGGGACTCCGGGGAGCTGTTTTTT
>TRBJ1-2|TRBV29-1|once|.
CSSGDNYGYTF
TGCTCGTCTGGGGATAACTATGGCTACACCTTC
>TRBJ1-5|TRBV13|.|TRBD1
CASSSGQGSNQPQHF
TGTGCCAGCAGCAGTGGACAGGGCAGCAATCAGCCCCAGCATTTT
>TRBJ1-4|TRBV15|few|.
CATSARQREKLFF
TGTGCCACCAGCGCCCGACAGAGGGAAAAACTGTTTTTT
>TRBJ1-1|TRBV5-6|.|.
CASSFNVGTEAFF
TGTGCCAGCAGCTTTAACGTCGGCACTGAAGCTTTCTTT
>TRBJ1-1|TRBV7-2|many|.
CASSPGPLGAFF
TGTGCCAGCAGCCCAGGTCCTCTGGGAGCTTTCTTT
>TRBJ1-1|TRBV6-2/TRBV6-3|.|.
CASSPYRETNTEAFF
TGTGCCAGCAGTCCCTACAGGGAGACGAACACTGAAGCTTTCTTT
>TRBJ2-2|TRBV6-8|.|.
CASSKPETVNTGELFF
TGTGCCAGCAGTAAACCGGAGACAGTGAACACCGGGGAGCTGTTTTTT
>TRBJ2-1|TRBV2|.|TRBD1
CASSQQGALEQFF
TGTGCCAGCAGTCAACAGGGGGCGCTGGAGCAGTTCTTC
>TRBJ2-7|TRBV7-6|.|TRBD1
CASSLAAQGKSYEQYF
TGTGCCAGCAGCTTAGCGGCACAGGGGAAGTCCTACGAGCAGTACTTC
>TRBJ1-4|TRBV12-3/TRBV12-4|.|.
CASSLSGFEKLFF
TGTGCCAGCAGTTTATCGGGGTTTGAAAAACTGTTTTTT
>TRBJ2-1|TRBV2|many|TRBD2
CASSSGVSSYNEQFF
TGTGCCAGCAGTAGCGGGGTGAGCTCCTACAATGAGCAGTTCTTC
>TRBJ1-1|TRBV4-1|few|.
CASSQEEGDWTEAFF
TGCGCCAGCAGCCAAGAAGAAGGGGACTGGACTGAAGCTTTCTTT
>TRBJ2-1|TRBV5-1|.|.
CASSSLTESSYNEQFF
TGCGCCAGCAGCTCCTTGACAGAGAGCTCCTACAATGAGCAGTTCTTC
>TRBJ1-2|TRBV19|.|.
CASSIQGQVPPDPNYGYTF
TGTGCCAGTAGTATTCAGGGGCAAGTTCCACCTGATCCTAACTATGGCTACACCTTC
>TRBJ2-3|TRBV2|few|.
CASSTTVASTDTQYF
TGTGCCAGCAGTACGACAGTTGCTAGCACAGATACGCAGTATTTT
>TRBJ2-3|TRBV9|.|TRBD2
CASSVSGGLGDTQYF
TGTGCCAGCAGCGTTAGCGGGGGGCTGGGAGATACGCAGTATTTT
>TRBJ2-7|TRBV12-3/TRBV12-4|.|.
CASSLLVGNLPYEQYF
TGTGCCAGCAGCCTCCTGGTGGGGAATTTACCCTACGAGCAGTACTTC
>TRBJ2-7|TRBV6-1|few|.
CASSEFQVALSYEQYF
TGTGCCAGCAGTGAATTTCAGGTCGCCCTTTCCTACGAGCAGTACTTC
>TRBJ2-3|TRBV7-6|many|.
CASSLGGGGTDTQYF
TGTGCCAGCAGCTTAGGGGGCGGGGGCACAGATACGCAGTATTTT
>TRBJ2-7|TRBV20-1|.|.
CSASGGGTFYEQYF
TGCAGTGCTAGCGGAGGGGGGACTTTCTACGAGCAGTACTTC
>TRBJ2-1|TRBV6-2/TRBV6-3|.|TRBD2
CASSLVTSGYNEQFF
TGTGCCAGCAGTCTCGTGACTAGCGGCTACAATGAGCAGTTCTTC
>TRBJ2-7|TRBV7-9|many|.
CASSLDSSGVRSYEQYF
TGTGCCAGCAGCTTAGATTCCTCGGGGGTCCGCTCCTACGAGCAGTACTTC
>TRBJ2-3|TRBV13|.|.
CASSPGLTTETQYF
TGTGCCAGCAGCCCGGGACTTACCACGGAGACGCAGTATTTT
>TRBJ2-5|TRBV12-3/TRBV12-4|.|.
CASSFVQGGETQYF
TGTGCCAGCAGTTTTGTCCAGGGGGGAGAGACCCAGTACTTC
>TRBJ2-3|TRBV7-6|few|.
CASSFWTSTDTQYF
TGTGCCAGCAGCTTTTGGACTAGCACAGATACGCAGTATTTT
>TRBJ2-5|TRBV9|few|.
CASSVDTRLETQYF
TGTGCCAGCAGCGTTGACACCAGATTAGAGACCCAGTACTTC
>TRBJ1-5|TRBV7-9|few|TRBD1
CASSDDRGPFLGNQPQHF
TGTGCCAGCAGCGACGACAGGGGGCCCTTTTTAGGCAATCAGCCCCAGCATTTT
>TRBJ1-1|TRBV4-1|.|.
CASSQDYRGEAFF
TGCGCCAGCAGCCAAGATTATAGGGGTGAAGCTTTCTTT
>TRBJ2-3|TRBV7-3|.|TRBD2
CASSLVGGGSHTDTQYF
TGTGCCAGCAGCCTCGTCGGCGGGGGAAGCCACACAGATACGCAGTATTTT
>TRBJ1-1|TRBV7-6|.|.
CASSLERAGTEAFF
TGTGCCAGCAGCTTAGAGAGGGCGGGCACTGAAGCTTTCTTT
>TRBJ2-3|TRBV7-2|few|.
CASSRGRYTDTQYF
TGTGCCAGCAGCAGGGGCAGGTACACAGATACGCAGTATTTT
>TRBJ1-1|TRBV5-5|.|.
CASTRAGGTEAFF
TGTGCCAGCACCAGAGCGGGGGGAACTGAAGCTTTCTTT
>TRBJ1-1|TRBV7-2|few|.
CASSLEGSEAFF
TGTGCCAGCAGCTTAGAGGGCAGTGAAGCTTTCTTT
>TRBJ1-2|TRBV7-2|many|.
CASSPGLRSGGYTF
TGTGCCAGCAGCCCCGGATTACGGTCCGGGGGCTACACCTTC
>TRBJ1-1|TRBV7-9|few|.
CASSLTPQREAFF
TGTGCCAGCAGCTTAACCCCTCAACGGGAAGCTTTCTTT
>TRBJ2-2|TRBV27|few|.
CASSALVGGELFF
TGTGCCAGCAGTGCCTTGGTTGGCGGGGAGCTGTTTTTT
>TRBJ1-4|TRBV27|few|.
CASSFQVPYGTNEKLFF
TGTGCCAGCAGTTTTCAGGTGCCGTACGGTACTAATGAAAAACTGTTTTTT
>TRBJ1-1|TRBV27|few|.
CASSLEGLSEAFF
TGTGCCAGCAGTTTGGAGGGGCTCTCTGAAGCTTTCTTT
>TRBJ2-2|TRBV19|.|TRBD1
CASTPTGGQGGLMTGELFF
TGTGCCAGTACCCCTACGGGGGGACAGGGGGGCTTAATGACCGGGGAGCTGTTTTTT
>TRBJ1-6|TRBV12-3/TRBV12-4|.|.
CASSFQGLGSPLHF
TGTGCCAGCAGTTTCCAGGGTTTAGGTTCACCCCTCCACTTT